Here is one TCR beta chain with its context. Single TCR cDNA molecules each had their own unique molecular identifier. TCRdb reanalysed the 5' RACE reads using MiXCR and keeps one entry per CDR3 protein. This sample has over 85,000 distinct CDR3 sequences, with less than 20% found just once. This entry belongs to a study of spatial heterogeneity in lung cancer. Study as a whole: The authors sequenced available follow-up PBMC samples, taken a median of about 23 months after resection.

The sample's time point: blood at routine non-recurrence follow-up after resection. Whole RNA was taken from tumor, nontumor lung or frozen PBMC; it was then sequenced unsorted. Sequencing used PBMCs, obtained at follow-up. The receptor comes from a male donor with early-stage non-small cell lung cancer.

CDR3 residues: CAWMGASEKLFF. CDR3 sequence (DNA): TGTGCCTGGATGGGGGCGAGTGAAAAACTGTTTTTT. The V call is TRBV30, the J call TRBJ1-4; D is possibly TRBD1 (6 bases). Trimming pared 4 bases from V and 7 bases from J, leaving 10 bases between. The CDR3 sequence is 12 residues long. Looked up from germline, CDR1 is GTSNPN and CDR2 is SVGIG (reference sequence). Full variable domain (outside the CDR3, taken from reference TRBV30 and TRBJ1-4): SQTIHQWPATLVQPVGSPLSLECTVEGTSNPNLYWYRQAAGRGLQLLFYSVGIGQISSEVPQNLSASRPQDRQFILSSKKLLLSDSGFYLCAWMGASEKLFFGSGTQLSVL.